This passage covers 5 T cell receptor beta chains from one sample sequenced in a study of cytomegalovirus exposure and HLA in healthy donors. The PCR was carried out with 60 Vbeta primers and 13 Jbeta primers. Some clones are missing from TCRdb's copy, which holds only in-frame ones; the method was immunoSEQ multiplex PCR. Here the sample spans 150,000 to 200,000 clones, about 85% being singletons. The sample comprised PBMCs. Source of these receptors: a man younger than 40 in good health and CMV-seropositive.

The J gene is TRBJ2-1, the V gene TRBV7-9, with D maybe TRBD2 (6 bases). V dropped 5 bases and J dropped 10 bases, with 21 bases sitting between them. Germline CDR1 and CDR2: SEHNR and FQNEAQ (reference sequence). CDR3 length: 15 amino acids. The CDR3 sequence is CASSHRDLGSKEQFF. The CDR3 DNA reads as TGTGCCAGCAGCCACCGGGACTTAGGTTCCAAGGAGCAGTTCTTC.

The rearrangement joins TRBV4-3 to TRBJ1-1, with 8 bases fitting TRBD1. CDR1 is LGHNA and CDR2 is YSLEER in the germline V gene. This CDR3 comprises 16 residues. V lost 5 bases, J lost 1 base, and 9 bases stayed unmatched. DNA of the CDR3: TGCGCCAGCAGCGTACCCGGGACAGGAAGGAACACTGAAGCTTTCTTT. It is translated as CASSVPGTGRNTEAFF.

The chain recombines TRBV27 with TRBJ1-2; TRBD1 is a possible D gene (5 bases). The CDR3 totals 15 residues. Deletions cut 4 bases from V and 4 bases from J, with 16 bases between. CDR1 and CDR2 (germline): MNHEY, SMNVEV (reference sequence). The DNA for the CDR3 is TGTGCCAGCAGTTCCTCTACAGGATTGGGCTATGGCTACACCTTC. The encoded protein is CASSSSTGLGYGYTF.

This rearrangement joins TRBV10-2 to TRBJ1-5; D unclear. Trimming removed 6 bases at V and 6 bases at J, with 15 bases between. This CDR3 is built from 14 residues. Germline V CDR1 and CDR2: WSHSY, SAAADI. CDR3 sequence (DNA): TGCGCCAGCAGGAGCGGTAGGGTCAGTCAGCCCCAGCATTTT. Its protein product is CASRSGRVSQPQHF.

V gene TRBV5-4 combines with J gene TRBJ2-1; TRBD2 agrees at 9 bases. The CDR3 is 14 residues long. The ends lost 3 bases at V and 10 bases at J; junction bases unmatched: 8. Per the germline V gene, CDR1 is SGHNT and CDR2 is YYREEE (reference sequence). CDR3 in amino acids: CASSSPSGVGEQFF. DNA of the CDR3: TGTGCCAGCAGCTCACCTAGCGGGGTCGGGGAGCAGTTCTTC.